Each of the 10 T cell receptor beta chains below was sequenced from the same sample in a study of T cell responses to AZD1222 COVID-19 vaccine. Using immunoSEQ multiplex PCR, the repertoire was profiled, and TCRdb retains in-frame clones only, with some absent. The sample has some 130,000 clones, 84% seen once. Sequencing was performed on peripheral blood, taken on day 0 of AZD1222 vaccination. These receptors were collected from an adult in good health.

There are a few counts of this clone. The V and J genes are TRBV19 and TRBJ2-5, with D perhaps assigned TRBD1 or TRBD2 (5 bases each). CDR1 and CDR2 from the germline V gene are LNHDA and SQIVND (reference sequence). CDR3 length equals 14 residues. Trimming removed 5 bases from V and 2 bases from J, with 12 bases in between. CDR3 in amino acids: CASSARDVQETQYF. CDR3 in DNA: TGTGCCAGTAGTGCCCGGGACGTACAAGAGACCCAGTACTTC. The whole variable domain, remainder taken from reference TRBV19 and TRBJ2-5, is DGGITQSPKYLFRKEGQNVTLSCEQNLNHDAMYWYRQDPGQGLRLIYYSQIVNDFQKGDIAEGYSVSREKKESFPLTVTSAQKNPTAFYLCASSARDVQETQYFGPGTRLLVL.

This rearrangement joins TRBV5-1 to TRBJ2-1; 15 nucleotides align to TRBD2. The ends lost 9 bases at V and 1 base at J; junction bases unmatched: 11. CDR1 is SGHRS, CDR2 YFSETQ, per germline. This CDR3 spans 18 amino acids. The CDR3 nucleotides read TGCGCCACGGGGACCGGGACTAGCGGGGGGACTTCCTACAATGAGCAGTTCTTC. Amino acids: CATGTGTSGGTSYNEQFF.

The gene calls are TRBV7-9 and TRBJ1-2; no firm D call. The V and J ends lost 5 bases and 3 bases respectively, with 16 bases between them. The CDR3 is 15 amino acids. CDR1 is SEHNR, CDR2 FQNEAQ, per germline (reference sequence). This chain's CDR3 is CASSHDATMDYGYTF. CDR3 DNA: TGTGCCAGCAGCCACGACGCCACCATGGACTATGGCTACACCTTC.

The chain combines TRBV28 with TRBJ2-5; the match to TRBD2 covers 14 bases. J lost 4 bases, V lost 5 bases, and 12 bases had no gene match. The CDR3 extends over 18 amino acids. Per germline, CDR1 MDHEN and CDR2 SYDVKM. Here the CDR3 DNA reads TGTGCCAGCAGTCCCAACGCCGGGACTAGCGGGGGTGGAGAGACCCAGTACTTC. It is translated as CASSPNAGTSGGGETQYF.

The chain's CDR3 is CSASGGRSGMNTEAFF. CDR3 in DNA: TGCAGTGCTAGTGGAGGCAGGTCCGGTATGAACACTGAAGCTTTCTTT. This rearrangement joins TRBV20-1 to TRBJ1-1; D gene ambiguous. CDR1 DFQATT and CDR2 SNEGSKA come from the germline V gene (reference sequence). The CDR3 spans 16 residues. The V end was cut by 3 bases, the J end by 0 bases, with 17 bases between.

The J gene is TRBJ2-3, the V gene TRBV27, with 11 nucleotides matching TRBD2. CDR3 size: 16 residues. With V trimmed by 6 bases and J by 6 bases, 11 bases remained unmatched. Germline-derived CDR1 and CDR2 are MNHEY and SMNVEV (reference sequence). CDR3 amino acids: CASRRLAGGPTDTQYF. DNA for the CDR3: TGTGCCAGCAGACGTTTAGCGGGGGGGCCCACCGATACGCAGTATTTT.

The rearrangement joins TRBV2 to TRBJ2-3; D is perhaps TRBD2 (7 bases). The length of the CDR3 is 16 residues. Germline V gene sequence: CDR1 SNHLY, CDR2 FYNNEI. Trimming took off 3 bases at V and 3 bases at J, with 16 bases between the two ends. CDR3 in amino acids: CASSEGGLWGTDTQYF. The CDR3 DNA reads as TGTGCCAGCAGTGAGGGGGGGCTTTGGGGAACAGATACGCAGTATTTT.

CDR3 in amino acids: CASSEGGVMNTEAFF. The CDR3 coding sequence is TGTGCCAGCAGTGAAGGGGGTGTGATGAACACTGAAGCTTTCTTT. V usage is TRBV6-1 and J usage is TRBJ1-1; no clear D gene. The CDR3 has 15 amino acids. The germline V gene encodes CDR1 MNHNS and CDR2 SASEGT. V lost 1 base and J lost 0, with 9 bases in between.

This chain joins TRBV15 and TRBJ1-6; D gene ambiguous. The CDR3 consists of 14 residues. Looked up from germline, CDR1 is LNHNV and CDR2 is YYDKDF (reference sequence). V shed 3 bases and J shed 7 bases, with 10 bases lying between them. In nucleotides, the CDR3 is TGTGCCACCAGCAGTCGAGGGCGGAATTCACCCCTCCACTTT. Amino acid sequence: CATSSRGRNSPLHF.

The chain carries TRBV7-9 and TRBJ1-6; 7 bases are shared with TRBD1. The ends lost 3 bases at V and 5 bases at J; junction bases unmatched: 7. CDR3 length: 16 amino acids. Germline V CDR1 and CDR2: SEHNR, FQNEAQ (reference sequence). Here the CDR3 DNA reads TGTGCCAGCAGCTTCCAACAGGGGAGGCATAATTCACCCCTCCACTTT. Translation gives CASSFQQGRHNSPLHF.